The next 19 T cell receptor beta chains were all read from a single sample in a study of T-cell memory formation after mild COVID-19. TCRdb re-derived calls from the 5' RACE reads in MiXCR, one entry per CDR3 protein. The sample records fewer than 250,000 distinct CDR3 sequences, 8% to 11% being singletons. The sample taken for sequencing was PBMCs or a T cell subset sorted from them (not recorded which). These receptors were taken from a man between 18 and 35 years old who had mild COVID-19 (a few samples of this study predate the infection). Cell type and time point are not known.

This clonotype was detected only a few times. The CDR3 DNA is TGTGCCAGCAGCGTAGGGGGGACCACGTCCATCCATACGCAGTATTTT. This codes for CASSVGGTTSIHTQYF. The J gene is TRBJ2-3, the V gene TRBV9; D may match TRBD1 or TRBD2 (5 bases each). V was pared by 0 bases and J by 7 bases, with 18 bases between. CDR1 SGDLS and CDR2 YYNGEE come from the germline V gene. This CDR3 region has 16 residues.

The chain has TRBV3-1 and TRBJ1-1; TRBD1 matches 9 bases. The CDR3 contains 15 residues. Per germline, CDR1 LGHDT and CDR2 YNNKEL (reference sequence). V was clipped by 1 base and J by 6 bases; unmatched bases: 6. CDR3 in DNA: TGTGCCAGCAGCCAAGCCGGGACAGGGTTAGCTGAAGCTTTCTTT. Protein sequence: CASSQAGTGLAEAFF.

This clonotype was counted between two and nine times. The CDR3 region has the DNA TGTGCCAGCAGCGCTATGCAGGGGGTCCACAATGAGCAGTTCTTC. Protein: CASSAMQGVHNEQFF. V is TRBV7-2 and J is TRBJ2-1; TRBD1 aligns across 7 bases. Germline V gives CDR1 SGHTA, CDR2 FQGNSA. The CDR3 covers 15 residues. Unmatched junction bases numbered 9, after V lost 5 bases and J lost 5 bases. The whole variable domain, filled in from reference TRBV7-2 and TRBJ2-1, reads GAGVSQSPSNKVTEKGKDVELRCDPISGHTALYWYRQSLGQGLEFLIYFQGNSAPDKSGLPSDRFSAERTGGSVSTLTIQRTQQEDSAVYLCASSAMQGVHNEQFFGPGTRLTVL.

J is TRBJ2-5 and V is TRBV9, with TRBD2 matching over 12 bases. With V trimmed by 6 bases and J by 5 bases, 8 bases remained unmatched. This CDR3 is 15 amino acids long. Germline V lookup: CDR1 SGDLS, CDR2 YYNGEE. CDR3 loop: CASTSSGGAWETQYF. The CDR3 coding sequence is TGTGCCAGCACCTCTAGCGGGGGGGCGTGGGAGACCCAGTACTTC.

The sample holds a few counts of this clonotype. This chain uses TRBV12-3 or TRBV12-4 with TRBJ1-1; D is unclear. The CDR3 runs 14 residues. V was clipped by 9 bases and J by 0 bases, with 14 bases between them. CDR3 residues: CASVPGYMNTEAFF. The CDR3 nucleotides read TGTGCCAGTGTCCCGGGCTACATGAACACTGAAGCTTTCTTT.

This clonotype showed up many times. This chain connects TRBV7-9 to TRBJ1-1; D unresolved. Germline assignment: CDR1 SEHNR and CDR2 FQNEAQ (reference sequence). The V end was cut by 1 base, the J end by 4 bases, with 7 bases between. The CDR3 covers 13 residues. The CDR3, as DNA: TGTGCCAGCAGCTTAGGGGAGGGCACTGAAGCTTTCTTT. Translation: CASSLGEGTEAFF.

There are a few counts of this clonotype. This rearrangement joins TRBV5-1 to TRBJ2-3; possibly TRBD1 for D (7 bases). Germline V gene sequence: CDR1 SGHRS, CDR2 YFSETQ. The length of the CDR3 is 15 residues. Between the trimmed V and J ends, which lost 0 bases and 4 bases, there was a span of 12 bases. CDR3 sequence: CASSLGVRGADTQYF. CDR3 sequence (DNA): TGCGCCAGCAGCTTGGGGGTCAGGGGGGCAGATACGCAGTATTTT.

Only a few counts were recorded for this clonotype. The rearrangement joins TRBV4-2 to TRBJ2-2, with 7 bases identical to TRBD1. CDR1 and CDR2 (germline): LGHNA, YNFKEQ. Trimming at V came to 1 base and at J to 3 bases, leaving 2 bases not matched to a gene. This CDR3 contains 15 residues. CDR3 sequence reads: CASSQADRDTGELFF. CDR3 sequence (DNA): TGTGCCAGCAGCCAAGCAGACAGGGACACCGGGGAGCTGTTTTTT.

This clonotype occurred many times. V gene TRBV7-9 combines with J gene TRBJ2-1; a possible D gene is TRBD1 (7 bases). Germline CDR1 reads SEHNR; CDR2 reads FQNEAQ (reference sequence). The V end lost 3 bases, the J end lost 8 bases, and 11 bases lay between the germline ends. The CDR3 contains 13 residues. The CDR3, as DNA: TGTGCCAGCAGCTTGGCAGGGGGGCATGAGCAGTTCTTC. This gives the protein CASSLAGGHEQFF. The full variable domain, rest sourced from reference TRBV7-9 and TRBJ2-1, is DTGVSQNPRHKITKRGQNVTFRCDPISEHNRLYWYRQTLGQGPEFLTYFQNEAQLEKSRLLSDRFSAERPKGSFSTLEIQRTEQGDSAMYLCASSLAGGHEQFFGPGTRLTVL.

This clonotype was counted at least ten times. The chain combines TRBV5-1 with TRBJ2-4; tentative D call: TRBD2 (6 bases). The V gene's germline CDR1 is SGHRS and CDR2 YFSETQ. V lost 0 bases and J lost 6, with 10 bases in between. The CDR3 totals 14 residues. CDR3 nucleotide sequence: TGCGCCAGCAGCTTGGACGGGGGATTAAACATTCAGTACTTC. This encodes CASSLDGGLNIQYF.

This clonotype was counted a few times. The genes are TRBV6-2 or TRBV6-3 and TRBJ1-5; D is ambiguous. This CDR3 region has 14 residues. The germline V and J ends were trimmed by 5 bases and 7 bases, with 15 bases remaining between them. The germline V gene has CDR1 MNHEY and CDR2 SVGEGT. The CDR3 DNA reads TGTGCCAGCAGTACCAGGCTCATCGACCAGCCCCAGCATTTT. Its protein is CASSTRLIDQPQHF.

The V call is TRBV3-1, the J call TRBJ2-2; perhaps TRBD1 as D (5 bases). In germline, CDR1 is LGHDT, CDR2 YNNKEL (reference sequence). This CDR3 has 14 amino acids. The V gene lost 1 base and the J gene lost 8 bases, with 11 bases spanning the gap. The CDR3 here is CASSQVAGLGELFF. The CDR3 coding sequence is TGTGCCAGCAGCCAAGTCGCAGGGCTGGGGGAGCTGTTTTTT.

This clonotype was counted only a few times. This sequence joins TRBV7-9 and TRBJ1-1, with a possible D match to TRBD1 (5 bases). The germline V gene encodes CDR1 SEHNR and CDR2 FQNEAQ (reference sequence). Trimming pared 6 bases from V and 1 base from J, leaving 15 bases between. The CDR3 spans 15 residues. The CDR3 DNA is TGTGCCAGCAGACTCTTGGGTAGGGGGAACACTGAAGCTTTCTTT. Amino acid sequence: CASRLLGRGNTEAFF.

In this sample, this clonotype turned up a few times. The genes are TRBV5-1 and TRBJ2-2, with D tentatively TRBD2 (6 bases). The CDR3 has 16 amino acids. CDR1 and CDR2 from the germline V gene are SGHRS and YFSETQ. V dropped 0 bases and J dropped 1 base, with 10 bases sitting between them. The CDR3 DNA sequence: TGCGCCAGCAGCTTGGGGGGACTCCTGAACACCGGGGAGCTGTTTTTT. Translation gives CASSLGGLLNTGELFF.

This clonotype was picked up one time. The CDR3 DNA sequence: TGTGCCAGCAGCTGGGGCAGGGAGAGCTATGGCTACACCTTC. It translates to CASSWGRESYGYTF. The genes are TRBV7-9 and TRBJ1-2; tentatively, D is TRBD1 (5 bases). The CDR3 length is 14 residues. Per the germline V gene, CDR1 is SEHNR and CDR2 is FQNEAQ (reference sequence). V was pared by 4 bases and J by 4 bases, with 13 bases between.

This clonotype was recorded at least ten times. The J gene is TRBJ2-2, the V gene TRBV3-1; D is uncertain. Trimming stripped 5 bases from V and 0 bases from J, with 13 bases between. CDR1 is LGHDT, CDR2 YNNKEL, per germline (reference sequence). The length of the CDR3 is 16 residues. DNA for the CDR3: TGTGCCAGCAGCTCTATAGGGTCTTCGAACACCGGGGAGCTGTTTTTT. Protein product: CASSSIGSSNTGELFF.

The V gene is TRBV5-4, the J gene TRBJ2-5, with D unclear. V lost 4 bases to trimming and J lost 1 base, with 14 bases between them. CDR1 SGHNT and CDR2 YYREEE come from the germline V gene (reference sequence). CDR3 length: 15 residues. Here the CDR3 DNA reads TGTGCCAGCAGCCCTCCCCTAGGGATCCAAGAGACCCAGTACTTC. Protein sequence: CASSPPLGIQETQYF.

This clonotype was seen more than once but under ten times. This chain connects TRBV18 to TRBJ1-2; D is unclear. Deletions cut 2 bases from V and 0 bases from J, with 7 bases between. The germline V gene encodes CDR1 KGHSH and CDR2 LQKENI. The length of the CDR3 is 14 residues. The CDR3 sequence is CASSPWEANYGYTF. CDR3 coding DNA: TGTGCCAGCTCACCATGGGAAGCTAACTATGGCTACACCTTC.

This clonotype was seen only a few times. The chain has TRBV5-8 and TRBJ2-5, with 12 bases lining up with TRBD2. The trim removed 3 bases at V and 5 bases at J, leaving 11 bases unmatched. The germline gives CDR1 SGHTS, CDR2 YDEGEE. This CDR3 comprises 17 residues. The DNA of the CDR3 is TGTGCCAGCAGCTCCGGACTAGCGGGACCCCAGGTGGAGACCCAGTACTTC. This encodes CASSSGLAGPQVETQYF.